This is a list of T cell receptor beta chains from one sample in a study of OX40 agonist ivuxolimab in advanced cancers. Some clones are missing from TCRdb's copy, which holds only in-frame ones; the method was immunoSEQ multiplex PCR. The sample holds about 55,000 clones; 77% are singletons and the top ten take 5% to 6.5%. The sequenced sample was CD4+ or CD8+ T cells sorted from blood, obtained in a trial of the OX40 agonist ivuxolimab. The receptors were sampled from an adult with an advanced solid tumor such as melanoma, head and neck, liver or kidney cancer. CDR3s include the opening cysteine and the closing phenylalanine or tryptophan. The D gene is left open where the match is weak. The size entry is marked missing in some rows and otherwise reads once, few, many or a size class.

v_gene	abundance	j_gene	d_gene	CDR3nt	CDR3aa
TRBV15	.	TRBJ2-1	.	TGTGCCACCAGCAGGGCCGTCGCAACCTACAATGAGCAGTTCTTC	CATSRAVATYNEQFF
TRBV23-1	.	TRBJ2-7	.	TGCGCCAGCAGTCAGGTAGTTCGAAGGGGCGAGCAGTACTTC	CASSQVVRRGEQYF
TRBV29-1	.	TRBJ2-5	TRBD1	TGCAGCGTTGTGGGGCAGGGGACAGGGGAGACCCAGTACTTC	CSVVGQGTGETQYF
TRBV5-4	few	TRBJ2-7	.	TGTGCCAGCAGTTTCGGTAGGTTATCCTACGAGCAGTACTTC	CASSFGRLSYEQYF
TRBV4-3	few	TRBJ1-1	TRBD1	TGCGCCAGCAGCCGAGCCGGGACAGCGAGATTTGAAGCTTTCTTT	CASSRAGTARFEAFF
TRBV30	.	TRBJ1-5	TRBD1	TGTGCCTGGAGTGAAGACAGGGGAAAGGGGCCCCAGCATTTT	CAWSEDRGKGPQHF
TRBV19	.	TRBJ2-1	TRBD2	TGTGCCAGTAGTAAGGGCCGCTACGGGACTAGCGGGGACACCTACAATGAGCAGTTCTTC	CASSKGRYGTSGDTYNEQFF
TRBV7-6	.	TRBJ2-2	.	TGTGCCAGCAGCTTAGACGGAGGGTGGGAGCTGTTTTTT	CASSLDGGWELFF
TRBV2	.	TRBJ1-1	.	TGTGCCAGCGACCCGACACCCGCCCACACTGAAGCTTTCTTT	CASDPTPAHTEAFF
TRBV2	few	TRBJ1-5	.	TGTGCCAGCAGTGAAACGGGGATTCAGCCCCAGCATTTT	CASSETGIQPQHF